The source of this T cell receptor (beta chain) is a study of OX40 agonist ivuxolimab in advanced cancers. For context, the study as a whole: Ivuxolimab was a fully human IgG2 agonistic monoclonal antibody targeting the costimulatory receptor OX40 (CD134). Intravenous ivuxolimab was administered to patients every 2 weeks at six dose levels: 0.01, 0.1, 0.3, 1.5, 3 and 10 mg/kg. Of the roughly 52 dose-escalation patients, hepatocellular carcinoma was present in about 19, melanoma in approximately 15, renal cell carcinoma in 9 and head and neck cancer in 9. In the dose-escalation cohort, around four fifths of patients were male, and the mean age was 60 years with a range of roughly 20 to 79. Prior anti-PD-1, anti-PD-L1 or anti-CTLA-4 therapy was permitted, and approximately 41% of dose-escalation patients had received checkpoint inhibitors. Partial responses occurred in three dose-escalation patients, of whom one had hepatocellular carcinoma and two had cutaneous melanoma. Peripheral TCRbeta sequencing was intended to test whether TCR sequence diversity was altered and clonal T-cell expansion was caused by ivuxolimab. The paper describes the monotherapy dose-escalation part (N ≈ 50 patients) of the phase I trial of ivuxolimab. General conclusions and limits of the study: Clonal expansion of both CD4+ and CD8+ blood T cells was observed from baseline to week 6 at doses 0.1 to 3.0 mg/kg. Low levels of normalized T-cell clonal expansion were also seen in some patients who did not respond. In the 0.1-3.0 mg/kg groups, partial responders had among the lowest normalized peripheral clonal expansion, particularly in CD8+ T cells. Which antigens the clonally expanded peripheral T cells were specific for was not determined. On average, CD8+ T cells showed more expanded clones than CD4+ T cells after ivuxolimab.

Turning to this clone: This clone's antigen is unknown. No base quality values were provided; no much bigger clone lies one nucleotide off.

For sequencing of the TCRbeta CDR3 region, genomic DNA was extracted from the sorted cells. TCRbeta CDR3 regions were sequenced using the immunoSEQ Assay. As stored in TCRdb, this immuneACCESS dataset retains in-frame rearrangements with V and J assigned. A fraction of the clones does not appear; measured against another copy, unresolved V genes explain less than half of the discrepancy, and the remainder lacks a known reason. The sample includes 55,000 to 70,000 clones, with 84% observed a single time. The top ten constitute around 2% of the sample. A distance of 11 bases separates the germline ends of V and J, which lose 1 base and 4 bases respectively. The CDR1 and CDR2 encoded by the germline V gene (reference sequence) are SEHNR and FQNEAQ. From cysteine to phenylalanine, the CDR3 is 14 amino acids long. The DNA shown is the 42-base CDR3, in frame from base 1. Patients with autoimmune disease history or receiving systemic immunosuppression were excluded from the trial. Peripheral blood for TCR sequencing was collected from all dose cohorts at baseline, on cycle 4 day 1, and on cycle 7 day 1. The samples were taken from a phase I, first-in-human, multicenter, open-label dose-escalation trial of ivuxolimab. Adults with locally advanced or metastatic melanoma, renal cell, hepatocellular, or head and neck squamous cell carcinoma were enrolled in the trial. Before TCR sequencing, CD4+ and CD8+ T cells were separately sorted from peripheral blood.

Specimen: CD4+ or CD8+ T cells sorted from blood, collected in a trial of the OX40 agonist ivuxolimab. The sequence links TRBV7-9 to TRBJ2-7; the D gene is perhaps TRBD2, on 5 matching bases. The TCR originated in an adult with an advanced solid tumor such as melanoma, head and neck, liver or kidney cancer. CDR3 loop: CASSLGTLMYEQYF. The DNA sequence follows: TGTGCCAGCAGCTTAGGGACTCTCATGTACGAGCAGTACTTC.